The 32 T cell receptor beta chains below were found in one sample sequenced in a study of cytomegalovirus exposure and HLA in healthy donors. The primer mix had 60 Vbeta and 13 Jbeta primers. The data were produced by immunoSEQ multiplex PCR, yet TCRdb's version contains in-frame clones alone and is incomplete. Of roughly 130,000 clones listed, about 70% were seen once; the top ten hold 2% to 2.5%. Material: PBMCs. The receptors shown here come from a middle-aged woman in good health and CMV-seropositive.

This chain joins TRBV7-2 and TRBJ1-1; D is perhaps TRBD1 (6 bases). CDR3 length: 14 amino acids. V dropped 5 bases and J dropped 6 bases, with 16 bases sitting between them. Germline V gene lookup returns CDR1 SGHTA and CDR2 FQGNSA. The CDR3 is CASSAQGIVAEAFF. Written as DNA, the CDR3 is TGTGCCAGCAGCGCACAGGGAATCGTGGCTGAAGCTTTCTTT.

CDR3 nucleotide sequence: TGTGCCAGCTCACCAGGGACAGGGTACAATGAGCAGTTCTTC. This sequence encodes CASSPGTGYNEQFF. The rearrangement joins TRBV18 to TRBJ2-1; 9 bases are shared with TRBD1. Germline loops: CDR1 KGHSH, CDR2 LQKENI. The CDR3 runs 14 residues. V gave up 2 bases and J gave up 4 bases; unmatched junction bases: 0. The full variable domain, in which reference TRBV18 and TRBJ2-1 provide the parts outside the CDR3, is NAGVMQNPRHLVRRRGQEARLRCSPMKGHSHVYWYRQLPEEGLKFMVYLQKENIIDESGMPKERFSAEFPKEGPSILRIQQVVRGDSAAYFCASSPGTGYNEQFFGPGTRLTVL.

This clone was seen a few times. This chain uses TRBV5-1 with TRBJ1-6; D gene unclear. The CDR3 covers 17 residues. V was cut by 0 bases and J by 6 bases, with 16 bases left in between. Germline V lookup: CDR1 SGHRS, CDR2 YFSETQ. The CDR3 nucleotides are TGCGCCAGCAGCTTGGACGGGATAAGGAGAAGTAATTCACCCCTCCACTTT. It yields the protein CASSLDGIRRSNSPLHF. Supplemented by reference TRBV5-1 and TRBJ1-6, the full variable domain reads KAGVTQTPRYLIKTRGQQVTLSCSPISGHRSVSWYQQTPGQGLQFLFEYFSETQRNKGNFPGRFSGRQFSNSRSEMNVSTLELGDSALYLCASSLDGIRRSNSPLHFGNGTRLTVT.

The rearrangement links TRBV6-6 to TRBJ1-3, with D hard to call. V was cut by 5 bases and J by 6 bases, with 11 bases left in between. The CDR3 consists of 13 residues. Germline CDR1 is MNHNY and CDR2 is SVGAGI (reference sequence). CDR3 region: CASSIGRINTIYF. The CDR3, as DNA: TGTGCCAGCAGTATTGGCAGGATAAACACCATATATTTT.

This rearrangement joins TRBV19 to TRBJ2-3, with 9 bases that match TRBD2. With 5 bases clipped from V and 1 base from J, the junction kept 4 bases outside the gene matches. The CDR3 contains 15 residues. Germline V CDR1 and CDR2: LNHDA, SQIVND (reference sequence). The CDR3 spells CASSLRLAGTDTQYF. The CDR3 nucleotides are TGTGCCAGTAGTTTACGACTAGCGGGCACAGATACGCAGTATTTT.

The chain employs TRBV4-3 and TRBJ2-2; 9 bases match TRBD2. Looked up from germline, CDR1 is LGHNA and CDR2 is YSLEER. Unmatched junction bases numbered 10, after V lost 4 bases and J lost 7 bases. This CDR3 spans 16 amino acids. The CDR3 DNA reads as TGCGCCAGCAGCCTACGCGGGGGGGCAAGAGTCGGGGAGCTGTTTTTT. Translated, it gives CASSLRGGARVGELFF.

The chain recombines TRBV28 with TRBJ1-1; D is undetermined. The V end lost 3 bases, the J end lost 1 base, and 12 bases lay between the germline ends. The CDR3 totals 15 residues. The germline CDR1 and CDR2 sequences are MDHEN and SYDVKM. For the CDR3, the DNA is TGTGCCAGCAGTTTTTCCCTAGGGAGGAACACTGAAGCTTTCTTT. Translating it yields CASSFSLGRNTEAFF.

The gene calls are TRBV18 and TRBJ1-2, with 11 bases fitting TRBD1. Unmatched junction bases numbered 8, after V lost 2 bases and J lost 0 bases. Looked up from germline, CDR1 is KGHSH and CDR2 is LQKENI. CDR3 length: 18 amino acids. The CDR3 here is CASSPYGTGGSTNYGYTF. CDR3 nucleotides: TGTGCCAGCTCACCATATGGGACAGGGGGATCCACTAACTATGGCTACACCTTC.

This rearrangement joins TRBV6-5 to TRBJ2-7, with 12 positions matching TRBD1. The trim removed 6 bases at V and 4 bases at J, leaving 7 bases unmatched. The CDR3 covers 15 residues. Germline assignment: CDR1 MNHEY and CDR2 SVGAGI. CDR3: CASSPRDRGQYEQYF. The CDR3 nucleotides read TGTGCCAGCAGCCCCCGGGACAGGGGGCAATACGAGCAGTACTTC.

The sample holds a few counts of this clone. The chain links TRBV7-9 to TRBJ1-1; 7 nucleotides match TRBD1. This CDR3 contains 12 residues. Germline V gene sequence: CDR1 SEHNR, CDR2 FQNEAQ (reference sequence). V lost 5 bases and J lost 5; bases outside the gene matches: 2. This CDR3 is CASSPGGTEAFF. The CDR3 region has the DNA TGTGCCAGCAGCCCAGGGGGGACTGAAGCTTTCTTT.

This chain connects TRBV2 to TRBJ2-7; a possible D gene is TRBD2 (6 bases). Germline CDR1 reads SNHLY; CDR2 reads FYNNEI. V lost 8 bases, J lost 7 bases, and 18 bases lay in between. The length of the CDR3 is 13 residues. As DNA, the CDR3 is TGTGCCAGCGGTCGGGACTCCCTACCGGAGCAGTACTTC. Encoded protein: CASGRDSLPEQYF.

The chain recombines TRBV11-2 with TRBJ1-3; D is unclear. Germline CDR1 SGHAT, CDR2 FQNNGV. V shed 0 bases and J shed 0 bases, with 6 bases lying between them. The CDR3 covers 15 residues. As DNA, the CDR3 is TGTGCCAGCAGCTTAGACACAATCTCTGGAAACACCATATATTTT. Translated, it gives CASSLDTISGNTIYF.

CDR3 sequence reads: CASSYPAGTEAFF. CDR3 coding DNA: TGTGCCAGCAGTTACCCCGCCGGCACTGAAGCTTTCTTT. The chain has TRBV6-5 and TRBJ1-1; D is unresolved. The CDR3 consists of 13 residues. Germline values: CDR1 MNHEY, CDR2 SVGAGI. The V gene lost 2 bases and the J gene lost 4 bases, with 8 bases spanning the gap.

Worth noting for this clone: One junction end does not reproduce the germline sequence, and a read error may be involved. This chain connects TRBV7-9 to TRBJ2-5; D unresolved. The CDR3 totals 13 residues. Germline V CDR1 and CDR2: SEHNR, FQNEAQ (reference sequence). For the CDR3, the DNA is TGTTCCAGCAGCTTAGTACTCCGGGAGACCCAGTACTTC. Protein sequence: CSSSLVLRETQYF.

This chain links TRBV9 with TRBJ2-7; 10 bases are shared with TRBD2. Trimming took 3 bases from V and 2 from J; bases not matched to a gene: 5. CDR1 is SGDLS, CDR2 YYNGEE, per germline. The CDR3 is 15 residues long. CDR3 sequence reads: CASSAEAGGTYEQYF. The CDR3 DNA is TGTGCCAGCAGCGCCGAAGCGGGGGGGACCTACGAGCAGTACTTC.

This clone occurred a few times. The chain has TRBV27 and TRBJ1-2, with D perhaps matching TRBD1 (6 bases). Trimming removed 5 bases from V and 4 bases from J, with 11 bases in between. CDR3 size: 13 residues. Per the germline V gene, CDR1 is MNHEY and CDR2 is SMNVEV (reference sequence). The CDR3 DNA reads TGTGCCAGCAGTATACAGGGTGGCTATGGCTACACCTTC. It yields the protein CASSIQGGYGYTF.

The chain couples TRBV5-5 to TRBJ1-4; D gene unclear. This CDR3 spans 13 amino acids. Trimming cost V 8 bases and J 5 bases, with 13 bases left between them. Germline V lookup: CDR1 SGHKS, CDR2 YYEKEE (reference sequence). Written as DNA, the CDR3 is TGTGCCAGAGGAGGACCGGCCAATGAAAAACTGTTTTTT. Translated, it gives CARGGPANEKLFF.

The rearrangement joins TRBV2 to TRBJ2-1; the D gene is possibly TRBD1 (9 bases). The CDR3 contains 14 residues. Germline CDR1 SNHLY, CDR2 FYNNEI. The V end was cut by 2 bases, the J end by 11 bases, with 16 bases between. CDR3 region: CASSERGGTGKQFF. CDR3 nucleotides: TGTGCCAGCAGTGAACGCGGGGGGACAGGGAAGCAGTTCTTC. The full variable domain, with the rest looked up from reference TRBV2 and TRBJ2-1, is EPEVTQTPSHQVTQMGQEVILRCVPISNHLYFYWYRQILGQKVEFLVSFYNNEISEKSEIFDDQFSVERPDGSNFTLKIRSTKLEDSAMYFCASSERGGTGKQFFGPGTRLTVL.

V usage is TRBV5-1 and J usage is TRBJ1-2; TRBD1 matches 11 bases. Germline values: CDR1 SGHRS, CDR2 YFSETQ. This CDR3 region has 16 residues. The J segment lost 4 bases and the V segment lost 3 bases, leaving 8 bases of the junction unmatched. CDR3 nucleotides: TGCGCCAGCAGCTCGTCCGGGACAGGGGGAGGCTATGGCTACACCTTC. Translation: CASSSSGTGGGYGYTF.

V is TRBV7-2 and J is TRBJ1-3; 7 bases agree with TRBD1. CDR3 length: 16 residues. The germline CDR1 and CDR2 sequences are SGHTA and FQGNSA. The J segment lost 1 base and the V segment lost 5 bases, leaving 8 bases of the junction unmatched. The CDR3 sequence: CASSQGYRGSGNTIYF. CDR3 nucleotide sequence: TGTGCCAGCAGCCAAGGATACAGGGGATCTGGAAACACCATATATTTT.

This rearrangement joins TRBV27 to TRBJ1-1; D possibly corresponds to TRBD1 (6 bases). Germline V CDR1 and CDR2: MNHEY, SMNVEV (reference sequence). Between the trimmed V and J ends, which lost 7 bases and 0 bases, there was a span of 12 bases. This CDR3 is 14 amino acids long. The CDR3 nucleotides read TGTGCCAGCACCCCGACAGGCGTGAACACTGAAGCTTTCTTT. It is translated as CASTPTGVNTEAFF.

The chain carries TRBV30 and TRBJ1-3, with D unclear. V lost 4 bases, J lost 0 bases, and 13 bases lay in between. The CDR3 is 15 amino acids. The germline V gene has CDR1 GTSNPN and CDR2 SVGIG (reference sequence). CDR3 DNA sequence: TGTGCCTGGACTCAAGACACCTACTCTGGAAACACCATATATTTT. Protein sequence: CAWTQDTYSGNTIYF.

The chain uses TRBV2 and TRBJ2-7; 8 bases are shared with TRBD1. The CDR3 extends over 14 amino acids. V shed 7 bases, J shed 2 bases, and the junction held 7 bases outside the gene matches. Germline values: CDR1 SNHLY, CDR2 FYNNEI. The CDR3 bases are TGTGCCAGCACCCAGGGACAGGCCCCCTACGAGCAGTACTTC. Its translation is CASTQGQAPYEQYF.

The chain joins TRBV19 to TRBJ2-7; 10 bases align to TRBD1. This CDR3 has 13 residues. Germline CDR1 is LNHDA and CDR2 is SQIVND (reference sequence). Trimming took 8 bases from V and 4 from J; bases not matched to a gene: 5. The CDR3 is CASSPDRGYEQYF. CDR3 bases: TGTGCCAGTTCCCCGGACAGGGGGTACGAGCAGTACTTC.

With respect to this clone: One base away lies a much larger clone, so this may be a sequencing read error. This sequence joins TRBV15 and TRBJ2-5; D not resolved. CDR3 size: 16 residues. CDR1 is LNHNV and CDR2 is YYDKDF in the germline V gene (reference sequence). Trimming cost V 1 base and J 0 bases, with 12 bases left between them. CDR3 loop: CATSRVTTEYQETQYF. As DNA, the CDR3 is TGTGCCACCAGCAGAGTTACTACTGAATACCAAGAGACCCAGTACTTC.

The J gene is TRBJ1-5, the V gene TRBV28; maybe TRBD1 (5 bases). The germline V gene has CDR1 MDHEN and CDR2 SYDVKM. The CDR3 spans 15 residues. Trimming took 4 bases from V and 1 from J, leaving 11 bases between them. Here the CDR3 DNA reads TGTGCCAGCAGTTCATATCAGGGAAGCAATCAGCCCCAGCATTTT. This translates into CASSSYQGSNQPQHF.

In this sample, this clone turned up a few times. The chain is built from TRBV5-1 and TRBJ1-5; no clear D. This CDR3 contains 15 residues. V lost 0 bases, J lost 4 bases, and 11 bases lay in between. Germline V gene lookup returns CDR1 SGHRS and CDR2 YFSETQ. The CDR3 spells CASSLDGGSNQPQHF. For the CDR3, the DNA is TGCGCCAGCAGCTTGGACGGCGGGTCGAATCAGCCCCAGCATTTT.

V usage is TRBV14 and J usage is TRBJ1-1; D is possibly TRBD1 (5 bases). Trimming pared 1 base from V and 7 bases from J, leaving 25 bases between. CDR1 and CDR2 from the germline V gene are SGHDN and FVKESK. This CDR3 spans 18 amino acids. CDR3 protein: CASSQVQGLNYMGLEAFF. The CDR3 bases are TGTGCCAGCAGCCAAGTCCAAGGTTTGAACTACATGGGACTTGAAGCTTTCTTT.

This sequence joins TRBV7-2 and TRBJ2-3; 11 nucleotides align to TRBD2. The germline V gene has CDR1 SGHTA and CDR2 FQGNSA. This CDR3 is built from 16 residues. Trimming removed 2 bases from V and 3 bases from J; junction bases left unmatched: 4. CDR3 DNA: TGTGCCAGCAGCTTACGGCTAGCGGGAGGAACAGATACGCAGTATTTT. Translation gives CASSLRLAGGTDTQYF. The whole variable domain, filled in from reference TRBV7-2 and TRBJ2-3, reads GAGVSQSPSNKVTEKGKDVELRCDPISGHTALYWYRQSLGQGLEFLIYFQGNSAPDKSGLPSDRFSAERTGGSVSTLTIQRTQQEDSAVYLCASSLRLAGGTDTQYFGPGTRLTVL.

This clone occurred a few times. The rearrangement uses TRBV27 and TRBJ1-1; 8 bases are shared with TRBD1. Germline CDR1 is MNHEY and CDR2 is SMNVEV (reference sequence). The CDR3 has 17 residues. J lost 1 base, V lost 3 bases, and 10 bases had no gene match. The CDR3 protein is CASSLQGAKVPNTEAFF. The CDR3 DNA reads as TGTGCCAGCAGTTTGCAGGGGGCGAAGGTACCGAACACTGAAGCTTTCTTT.

The V gene is TRBV5-4, the J gene TRBJ1-4; maybe TRBD1 (5 bases). Trimming left V 3 bases short and J 7 bases short, with 16 bases between. Looked up from germline, CDR1 is SGHNT and CDR2 is YYREEE (reference sequence). This CDR3 contains 15 residues. CDR3 nucleotides: TGTGCCAGCAGCTCTAAACAGGATATTAGTGAAAAACTGTTTTTT. This translates into CASSSKQDISEKLFF.

This clone was recorded once. The gene calls are TRBV7-2 and TRBJ2-1; TRBD2 matches 7 bases. The CDR3 totals 15 residues. CDR1 is SGHTA, CDR2 FQGNSA, per germline. J lost 7 bases, V lost 5 bases, and 11 bases had no gene match. The CDR3 nucleotides are TGTGCCAGCAGCCAGCCAACCGGGGGGAATAATGAGCAGTTCTTC. Translated, it gives CASSQPTGGNNEQFF.